This TCR beta chain was profiled in a study of OX40 agonist ivuxolimab in advanced cancers. In the study overall: Ivuxolimab, which patients received intravenously every 2 weeks, was dosed at 0.01 to 10 mg/kg. At 82.7% male, the cohort had a mean age of approximately 60 years, ranging from roughly 20 to 90. Three dose-escalation patients had partial responses: one with hepatocellular carcinoma and two with cutaneous melanoma.

Sequencing was performed with immunoSEQ multiplex PCR; in TCRdb, only in-frame clones are kept and a portion is missing. The repertoire includes over 100,000 clones, 90% of them detected once, and about 1% sits in the top ten. Germline assignment: CDR1 MDHEN and CDR2 SYDVKM. Trimming left V 6 bases short and J 1 base short, with 15 bases between. The CDR3 extends over 15 amino acids. This sequence was found in an adult with an advanced solid tumor such as melanoma, head and neck, liver or kidney cancer. The specimen comprised CD4+ or CD8+ T cells sorted from blood, sampled in a trial of the OX40 agonist ivuxolimab. J is TRBJ1-1 and V is TRBV28; perhaps TRBD1 as D (5 bases). The CDR3 coding sequence is TGTGCCAGCAGAATTTCCGGGACGGCGAACACTGAAGCTTTCTTT. Its protein is CASRISGTANTEAFF.